This note documents a single T cell receptor (beta chain) sequence. This clonotype was seen ten or more times. What antigen it recognizes has not been identified. One base away there is no much larger clone; base qualities are not given. Looking up the germline V gene yields CDR1 KGHSH and CDR2 LQKENI. V is clipped by 2 bases and J by 4 bases, and the sequence between their germline boundaries is 8 bases long. The CDR3 has 14 amino acids, counting the end cysteine and phenylalanine. Only CDR3 DNA remains: 42 bases, in frame from the first base. Read against the paper, the sample's treatment or condition label means: allogeneic hematopoietic cell transplantation with graft depleted of TCRalphabeta T cells and CD19 B cells. The children who served as transplant recipients had been given grafts of TCRalphabeta/CD19-depleted allogeneic hematopoietic cells. These data come from a study of T-cell reconstitution after alpha-beta-depleted transplantation in children (dated by TCRdb to 2016 to 2017). In terms of the full investigation: The study quantitatively tracked T-cell immune reconstitution after TCRalphabeta/CD19-depleted allogeneic hematopoietic cell transplantation in children using TCR repertoire profiling.

General study outcomes and caveats: In some patients, high TCRbeta diversity at day 60 was attributed to recipient T cells and intrathymic progenitors that had survived conditioning. Over subsequent months, a decline in hyperexpanded clone frequencies was noted, and after one year, T-cell counts and TCRbeta diversity were mostly ascribed to newly produced T cells. About two months after transplant, the apparently early recovery of alphabetaT-cell counts reportedly depended on just several hundred clones that had expanded rapidly and came from non-depleted graft cells.

Library construction relied on PCR. TCRdb shows the sequencer as Illumina HiSeq 2500. TCR libraries were prepared with molecular barcoding, using unique molecular identifiers to normalize TCRbeta repertoire quantification. In TCRdb, the public reads were trimmed at Q25 with fastp and aligned with MiXCR, with productive beta chains retained. Each CDR3 protein appears once, grouped with its most common genes and DNA. The sample profile shows 210,000 or so distinct CDR3 sequences; roughly 10% of them were found once. The top ten clonotypes cover approximately 28% of the sample. Sample: PBMCs, taken before TCRalphabeta/CD19-depleted stem cell transplant. The clonotype comes from a child younger than two with acute myeloid leukemia, due to receive a stem cell transplant. The chain links TRBV18 with TRBJ2-2; the D gene cannot be resolved reliably. The DNA sequence follows: TGTGCCAGCTCACCAACGAGGCTCACCGGGGAGCTGTTTTTT. Its translation reads: CASSPTRLTGELFF.